What follows describes a single T cell receptor (beta chain). This clonotype showed up many times. The specificity of this receptor is unknown. Per-nucleotide qualities are absent, and no much larger clonotype sits a single base away. Trimming takes 2 bases from V and 11 bases from J, and the germline ends sit 15 bases apart. From a lookup of the germline V gene, CDR1 and CDR2 are MDHEN and SYDVKM. The CDR3 starts with the cysteine, ends with the phenylalanine, and has 13 residues. Only the CDR3 part of the read is kept: 39 bases, read in frame from the first base. This sample stems from a study of regulatory T cells in long-lasting Graves disease (dated by TCRdb to the early 2020s). At the level of the whole study: Antithyroid drugs had been taken for less than 3 months by newly diagnosed Graves' disease patients. Persistent Graves' disease patients were compared with newly diagnosed Graves' disease patients by peripheral blood TCR sequencing and RNA sequencing. The study was registered as a clinical trial and conducted in China. TCR sequencing covered some 13 persistent and about 20 newly diagnosed Graves' disease patients, approximately 33 samples in total. General findings and caveats noted by the study authors: The authors noted that the small sample size was a limitation that may lower accuracy. Preferential use of TRBV28, TRBJ1-2 and TRBJ2-5 was observed in persistent disease, whereas TRBV20-1 and TRBJ2-1 were favored in newly diagnosed disease. Persistent Graves' disease patients showed lower TCR Shannon entropy and fewer highly expanded clones than newly diagnosed patients, suggesting clonal expansion. The study examined only peripheral blood because the primary lesion, thyroid tissue, could not be accessed. Only the TCR beta chain was sequenced and analyzed. A larger number of public clonotypes was shared among persistent patients (fewer than 3,000) than among newly diagnosed patients (around 970).

The time point label, as the study defines it: newly diagnosed GD, antithyroid drugs for less than 3 months. RNA was extracted from PBMCs in TRIzol for both TCR sequencing and RNA sequencing. The diagnosis of Graves' disease was made according to American Thyroid Association guidelines. The patients came from an endocrinology department in Xi'an, China. Each patient gave about 10 milliliters of peripheral blood, collected in an EDTA anticoagulant tube. Ficoll Paque Plus density gradient separation was used to isolate PBMCs, and no further T cell sorting was done. An Agilent 2100 Bioanalyzer and agarose gel were used to assess RNA quality, and a NanoDrop 2000 was used to measure RNA concentration. Library method: multiplex PCR. TCRdb shows the sequencer as Illumina HiSeq 4000. To build TCR beta libraries, CDR3 regions were amplified by Arm-PCR using iRepertoire HTBI primers. Before sequencing, the PCR products went through gel purification. The study's processing was this. Across samples, about 63 TRBV and over 11 TRBJ segments were identified and used for gene usage analysis of CDR3 amino acid clonotypes. Filtered high-quality paired reads were merged into contigs using COPE and FqMerger. BLAST was used to align contigs to IMGT TRBV, TRBD and TRBJ reference genes, with CDR3 defined following IMGT. Any clonotype with a frequency above 0.1% was counted as a highly expanded clone. Shannon entropy was used to measure repertoire diversity, and the Gini coefficient was used to measure V-J evenness. A clonotype found in more than one individual was treated as public. TCRdb passed the public sequencing reads through fastp at Q25 and MiXCR, retaining productive beta sequences. Every entry covers one CDR3 protein and lists the most common genes and DNA from its rows. The V and J calls were not made by the authors but by TCRdb's processing. In all, the sample holds almost 450,000 distinct CDR3 sequences, and over 15% of those were seen once. About 10% of the sample goes to the ten largest clones.

Separately, the same data were catalogued under a study of T cells in Graves' hyperthyroidism and ophthalmopathy. As the second study states: Graves' hyperthyroidism was defined as stable when no progression to ophthalmopathy occurred over 18 months of follow-up. The hyperthyroidism patients were between 18 and 65 years old and newly diagnosed, with a disease duration of less than 2 months. Exclusion was applied to patients with uncontrolled infections, other autoimmune diseases, pregnancy or lactation. Diagnoses were established on the basis of clinical symptoms, serum thyroxine and TRAb, thyroid ultrasound, and orbital computed tomography. The TCR CDR3 was subjected to a first round of RT-PCR using the HTBI primer set and the Qiagen OneStep RT-PCR kit. Most expanded thyroid clonotypes (frequency above 0.001) were also detected in blood, a finding suggesting that blood repertoires may reflect thyroid immune responses. Ophthalmopathy was separated from stable hyperthyroidism by a 13 V-J signature model, with about 86% sensitivity and about 81% specificity obtained in cross-validation and 80%/75% obtained in testing. In validation, the model predicted progression to ophthalmopathy a median of roughly 6.1 months before onset, with roughly 68% sensitivity and 72.22% specificity. To identify distinguishing TCR V-J signatures, a discovery cohort of about 100 patients was used, comprising 40 to 45 with Graves' ophthalmopathy and some 60 with stable Graves' hyperthyroidism. An independent validation cohort of under 20 hyperthyroidism patients and 17 patients who later progressed to ophthalmopathy tested prospective prediction of ophthalmopathy. The 100 discovery patients were randomly split 7:3 into training and test sets. Thyroid tissue and blood T-cell repertoires from about 6 Graves' hyperthyroidism patients were also compared in the study. Following sampling, methimazole starting at 30 mg daily was given to hyperthyroidism patients, and high-dose intravenous methylprednisolone was given to ophthalmopathy patients. Libraries were constructed in a second round of multiplex PCR, after which size selection and purification were performed. The libraries were sequenced on an Illumina HiSeq2000 using paired-end 100 bp reads. SOAPnuke was used to process the raw data, removing reads that contained adapters or uncalled bases, had a mean Phred below 15, or lacked an exact match to the constant primer or identifier. COPE v1.2.5 was used to merge high-quality paired reads, and clonotypes were defined as unique nucleotide sequences. MiTCR v1.1 was used to align clonotypes to the IMGT TRBV, TRBD and TRBJ reference segments. Only V-J combinations with frequency above 0.0001, covering about 99% of repertoires, were analysed. A TCS score was defined as the ratio of F50 (clonal expansion) to E x V (chaos), with BLOSUM62-based TCRdist applied between CDR3 peptides within each V-J. Welch's t-statistics and random forest reduced 514 V-J features to 13, which were used in a naive Bayes classifier (R e1071). No statistical method was used to fix the sample size in advance, and group allocation was not hidden from the investigators. According to the paper, TCR Vbeta CDR3 sequencing was carried out on about 140 peripheral blood samples, which came from under 50 ophthalmopathy, around 74 hyperthyroidism and roughly 17 progressor patients.

In this chain, TRBV28 is recombined with TRBJ1-1, and possibly TRBD1, on 6 matching bases. The source was peripheral blood mononuclear cells (PBMCs), collected at new diagnosis, from a patient treated with antithyroid drugs. The clonotype originates from a woman aged 30 to 39 with Graves disease. Donor details come from another sample of the same person, matched by shared clones. The DNA reads TGTGCCAGCAGTTTACCCGAGGAGGGGGTGGCTTTCTTT. It translates to CASSLPEEGVAFF.